The 9 T cell receptor beta chains reported below all come from one sample, sequenced in a study of blood T cell repertoires in COVID-19. Method: immunoSEQ multiplex PCR; TCRdb's copy keeps in-frame clones and lacks some. The sample holds 170,000 or so clones; more than 85% are singletons and the top ten take 2.5% to 3.5%. Source material: peripheral blood. The source is a man aged 35 to 55 with active or convalescent COVID-19.

The J gene is TRBJ2-2, the V gene TRBV13; 7 nucleotides match TRBD1. J lost 3 bases, V lost 5 bases, and 18 bases had no gene match. This CDR3 is built from 19 residues. CDR1 is PRHDT and CDR2 is FYEKMQ in the germline V gene (reference sequence). Here the CDR3 reads CASSLTTYRGKYHTGELFF. CDR3 bases: TGTGCCAGCAGCCTGACCACATACAGGGGCAAATACCACACCGGGGAGCTGTTTTTT.

This clone has only a few counts. This chain connects TRBV12-3 or TRBV12-4 to TRBJ1-1; D gene unclear. V was trimmed by 3 bases and J by 11 bases, leaving 16 bases between them. This CDR3 is 13 amino acids long. Here the CDR3 DNA reads TGTGCCAGCAGTTTTGTAGGCGGGGTCGGGGCTTTCTTT. Amino acids: CASSFVGGVGAFF.

The chain joins TRBV19 to TRBJ2-5; 8 nucleotides agree with TRBD1. The germline CDR1 and CDR2 sequences are LNHDA and SQIVND (reference sequence). CDR3 size: 14 residues. The V segment lost 2 bases and the J segment 4 bases; nucleotides outside the gene matches: 3. The CDR3, as DNA: TGTGCCAGTAGTATAACGGACAGGGTAGAGACCCAGTACTTC. This translates into CASSITDRVETQYF.

This chain links TRBV5-1 with TRBJ2-5; possible D gene TRBD2, 6 bases. Trimming removed 4 bases from V and 5 bases from J, with 9 bases in between. The germline CDR1 and CDR2 sequences are SGHRS and YFSETQ. CDR3 length equals 12 residues. CDR3 DNA sequence: TGCGCCAGCAGCACCGGAGGGGAGACCCAGTACTTC. Its translation is CASSTGGETQYF.

The CDR3 coding sequence is TGTGCCAGCAGCCTCGCCCAGCGTTTGGGAGATACGCAGTATTTT. This sequence encodes CASSLAQRLGDTQYF. V gene TRBV5-4 combines with J gene TRBJ2-3; no reliable D call. This CDR3 region has 15 residues. Trimming took 4 bases from V and 5 from J, leaving 17 bases between them. Germline loops: CDR1 SGHNT, CDR2 YYREEE (reference sequence).

V and J are TRBV5-6 and TRBJ1-5; no definite D call. V lost 0 bases, J lost 1 base, and 11 bases lay in between. Germline V CDR1 and CDR2: SGHDT, YYEEEE. The CDR3 contains 16 residues. In DNA form, the CDR3 reads TGTGCCAGCAGCTTGGGGGCAAGTGGGAGCAATCAGCCCCAGCATTTT. This translates into CASSLGASGSNQPQHF.

The genes are TRBV9 and TRBJ2-4, with 8 bases that match TRBD1. CDR1 is SGDLS and CDR2 is YYNGEE in the germline V gene. The V and J ends lost 0 bases and 5 bases, in that order; junction bases with no gene match: 1. CDR3 size: 14 residues. For the CDR3, the DNA is TGTGCCAGCAGCGTAGGGACAGGGCAAAACATTCAGTACTTC. Protein product: CASSVGTGQNIQYF.

J is TRBJ2-5 and V is TRBV29-1; D might be TRBD2 (6 bases). The CDR3 length is 15 residues. Looked up from germline, CDR1 is SQVTM and CDR2 is ANQGSEA. Trimming removed 2 bases at V and 5 bases at J, with 18 bases between. CDR3 DNA: TGCAGCGTTGAACTATACCCGGAGGGTGGGGAGACCCAGTACTTC. Its protein is CSVELYPEGGETQYF.

This clone was detected only once. V gene TRBV15 combines with J gene TRBJ1-4; D gene ambiguous. The CDR3 covers 14 residues. Trimming removed 4 bases at V and 0 bases at J, with 6 bases between. Germline-derived CDR1 and CDR2 are LNHNV and YYDKDF (reference sequence). The CDR3 is CATSTTATNEKLFF. DNA for the CDR3: TGTGCCACCAGCACCACTGCAACTAATGAAAAACTGTTTTTT.